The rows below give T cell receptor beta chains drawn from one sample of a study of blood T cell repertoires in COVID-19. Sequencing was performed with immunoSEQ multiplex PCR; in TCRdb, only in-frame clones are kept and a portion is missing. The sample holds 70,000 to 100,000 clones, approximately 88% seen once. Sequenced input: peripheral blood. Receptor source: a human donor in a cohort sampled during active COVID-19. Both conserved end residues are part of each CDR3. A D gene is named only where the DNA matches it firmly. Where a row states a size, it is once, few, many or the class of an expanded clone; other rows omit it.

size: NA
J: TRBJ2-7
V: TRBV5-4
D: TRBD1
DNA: TGTGCCAGCAGCTTCGGACAGGGGGTCGACGAGCAGTACTTC
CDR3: CASSFGQGVDEQYF

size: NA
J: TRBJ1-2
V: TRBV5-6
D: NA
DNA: TGTGCCAGCAGTTTTGGACAGACTAACTATGGCTACACCTTC
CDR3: CASSFGQTNYGYTF

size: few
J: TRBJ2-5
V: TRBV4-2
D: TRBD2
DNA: TGTGCCAGCAGCCAAGGATATGGCGGGAGGTACCAAGAGACCCAGTACTTC
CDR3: CASSQGYGGRYQETQYF

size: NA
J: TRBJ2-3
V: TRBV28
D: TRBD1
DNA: TGTGCCAGCAGCCGGGACAGGGACACAGATACGCAGTATTTT
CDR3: CASSRDRDTDTQYF

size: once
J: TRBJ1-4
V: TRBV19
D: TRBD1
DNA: TGTGCCAGTAGTCCCACCGCCGGGACAGCTCTTAATGAAAAACTGTTTTTT
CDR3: CASSPTAGTALNEKLFF

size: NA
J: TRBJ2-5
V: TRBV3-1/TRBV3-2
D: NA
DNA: TGTGCCAGCAGCCAATTTGTAGCAGGGGTCGGGACCCAGTACTTC
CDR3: CASSQFVAGVGTQYF

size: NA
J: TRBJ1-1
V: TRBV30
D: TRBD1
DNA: TGTGCCTGGAGTGTACTGTGGACAGGGAGGGTCACTGAAGCTTTCTTT
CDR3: CAWSVLWTGRVTEAFF

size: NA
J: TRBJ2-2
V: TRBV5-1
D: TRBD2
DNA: TGCGCCAGCAGCTCTGGACTAGCGGGTTTGAGCACCGGGGAGCTGTTTTTT
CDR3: CASSSGLAGLSTGELFF

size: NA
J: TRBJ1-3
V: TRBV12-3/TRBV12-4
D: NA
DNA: TGTGCCAGCAGTCGACAGGGAAACACCATATATTTT
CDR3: CASSRQGNTIYF

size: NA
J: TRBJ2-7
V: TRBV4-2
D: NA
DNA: TGTGCCAGCAGCCAGGGGGGGGGCGGCTACGAGCAGTACTTC
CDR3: CASSQGGGGYEQYF

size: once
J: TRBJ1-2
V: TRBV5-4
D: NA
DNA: TGTGCCAGCAGCTTGGTCGCAGGGGCGAACTATGGCTACACCTTC
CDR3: CASSLVAGANYGYTF

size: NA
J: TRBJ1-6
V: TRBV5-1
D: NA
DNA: TGCGCCAGCAGCTTGGAAGGAGCACTCTATAATTCACCCCTCCACTTT
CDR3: CASSLEGALYNSPLHF

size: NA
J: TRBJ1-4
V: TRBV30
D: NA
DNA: TGTGCCTGGACGGGGGGGCGGGATGAAAAACTGTTTTTT
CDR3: CAWTGGRDEKLFF

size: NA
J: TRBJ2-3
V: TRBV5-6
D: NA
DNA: TGTGCCAGCAGCTTGGGCAGGGCAGATACGCAGTATTTT
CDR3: CASSLGRADTQYF

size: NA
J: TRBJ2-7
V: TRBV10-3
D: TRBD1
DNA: TGTGCCATCAGATCCGGGACAGTGACCTACGAGCAGTACTTC
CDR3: CAIRSGTVTYEQYF

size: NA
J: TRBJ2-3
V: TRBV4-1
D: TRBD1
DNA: TGCGCCAGCAGCCAAGAATTGGGACAGGGGTCTGCAGATACGCAGTATTTT
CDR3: CASSQELGQGSADTQYF

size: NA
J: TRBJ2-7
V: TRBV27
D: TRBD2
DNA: TGTGCCAGCAGGACTAGCGGGAGATACGAGCAGTACTTC
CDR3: CASRTSGRYEQYF

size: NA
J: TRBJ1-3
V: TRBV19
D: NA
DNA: TGTGCCAGTAGTTTCCCAGGGTCCTTTGGAAACACCATATATTTT
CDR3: CASSFPGSFGNTIYF

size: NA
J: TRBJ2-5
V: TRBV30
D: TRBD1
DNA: TGTGCCTGGAGTGTACCCTCGACAGGGGGGAAAGAGACCCAGTACTTC
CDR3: CAWSVPSTGGKETQYF

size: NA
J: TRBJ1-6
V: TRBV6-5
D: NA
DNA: TGTGCCAGCAAGGTGGACAGCTATAATTCACCCCTCCACTTT
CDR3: CASKVDSYNSPLHF

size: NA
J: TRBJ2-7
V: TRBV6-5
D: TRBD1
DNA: TGTGCCAGCAGCTCCGGGACAGGGTTCCACGAGCAGTACTTC
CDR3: CASSSGTGFHEQYF

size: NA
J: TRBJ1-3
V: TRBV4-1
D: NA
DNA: TGCGCCAGCAGCCAAGAACAGAGAGCTGGAAACACCATATATTTT
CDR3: CASSQEQRAGNTIYF

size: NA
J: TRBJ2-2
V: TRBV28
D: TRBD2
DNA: TGTGCCAGCAGGCCCACTAGCGAGAACACCGGGGAGCTGTTTTTT
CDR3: CASRPTSENTGELFF

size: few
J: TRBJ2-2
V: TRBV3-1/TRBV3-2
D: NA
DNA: TGTGCCAGCAGCCTAGCGGCCGGGATCGGGGAGCTGTTTTTT
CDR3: CASSLAAGIGELFF

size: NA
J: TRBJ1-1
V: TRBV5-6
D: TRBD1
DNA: TGTGCCAGCAGCTTGTCCTTAGGGCCCGGGACAGCGAACACTGAAGCTTTCTTT
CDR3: CASSLSLGPGTANTEAFF

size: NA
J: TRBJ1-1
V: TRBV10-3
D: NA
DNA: TGTGCCACCAGACAGATGGACACTGAAGCTTTCTTT
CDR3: CATRQMDTEAFF

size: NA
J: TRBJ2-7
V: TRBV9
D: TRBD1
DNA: TGTGCCAGCAGCGCCACCGGGACAGGGTTCGAGCAGTACTTC
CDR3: CASSATGTGFEQYF

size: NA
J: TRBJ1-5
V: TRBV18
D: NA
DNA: TGTGCCAGCTCACCACCGCCAGGCAATCAGCCCCAGCATTTT
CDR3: CASSPPPGNQPQHF

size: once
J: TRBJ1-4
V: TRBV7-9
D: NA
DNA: TGTGCCAGCAGCTTAGGCGGACAGCATGAAAAACTGTTTTTT
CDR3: CASSLGGQHEKLFF

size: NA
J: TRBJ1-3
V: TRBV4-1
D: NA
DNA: TGCGCCAGCAGCCAAGAAGCGGGGATCTCTGGAAACACCATATATTTT
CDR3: CASSQEAGISGNTIYF

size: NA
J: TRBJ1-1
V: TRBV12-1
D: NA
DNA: TGTGCCAGCAGCTTTGTAGAGAACACTGAAGCTTTCTTT
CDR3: CASSFVENTEAFF

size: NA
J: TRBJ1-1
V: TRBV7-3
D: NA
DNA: TGTGCCAGCAGCGAACAGGGTTACACTGAAGCTTTCTTT
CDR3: CASSEQGYTEAFF

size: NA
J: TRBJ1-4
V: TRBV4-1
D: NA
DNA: TGCGCCAGCAGCCAAGGGACATTATCAACTAATGAAAAACTGTTTTTT
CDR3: CASSQGTLSTNEKLFF

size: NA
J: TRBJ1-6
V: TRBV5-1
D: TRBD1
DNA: TGCGCCAGCAGCTTGGTTCCAGGGGGTAATTCACCCCTCCACTTT
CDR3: CASSLVPGGNSPLHF

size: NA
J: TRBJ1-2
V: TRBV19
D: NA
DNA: TGTGCCAGTAGTCTCCAGGGTACATCGAGCACCTTC
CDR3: CASSLQGTSSTF

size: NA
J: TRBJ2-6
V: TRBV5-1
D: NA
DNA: TGCGCCAGCAATAGTGATTCTGGGGCCAACGTCCTGACTTTC
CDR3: CASNSDSGANVLTF

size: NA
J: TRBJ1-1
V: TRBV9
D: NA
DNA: TGTGCCAGCAGCGTAGGGCGGCTGAACACTGAAGCTTTCTTT
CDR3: CASSVGRLNTEAFF

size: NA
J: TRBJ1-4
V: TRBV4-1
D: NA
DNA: TGCGCCAGCAGCACGTCTGGGACTTATAATGAAAAACTGTTTTTT
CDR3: CASSTSGTYNEKLFF

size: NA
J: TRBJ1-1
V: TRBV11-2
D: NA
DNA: TGTGCCAGCAGCTTGCAGGGGTCTGAAGCTTTCTTT
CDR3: CASSLQGSEAFF

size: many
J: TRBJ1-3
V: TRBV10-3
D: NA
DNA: TGTGCCATCAGGGACAGCTCTGGAAACACCATATATTTT
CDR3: CAIRDSSGNTIYF

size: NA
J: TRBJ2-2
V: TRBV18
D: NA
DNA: TGTGCCAGCTCACCGTGGGCAGGCCCGAGGGAGCTGTTTTTT
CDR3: CASSPWAGPRELFF

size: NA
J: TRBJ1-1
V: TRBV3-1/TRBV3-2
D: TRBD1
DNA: TGTGCCAGCAGCCCAGGACAGGGGTCAGCTTTCTTT
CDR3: CASSPGQGSAFF